The 5 T cell receptor beta chains reported below all come from one sample, sequenced in a study of CD4 and CD8 cells across lung adenocarcinoma regions. TCRdb fed the PCR reads into MiXCR, producing one record per CDR3 protein. Found here are about 27,000 distinct CDR3 sequences, 50% to 55% of them singletons; the top ten hold less than 60%. The sample taken for sequencing was CD8+ T cells from the center of a lung tumor. These receptors all come from a male donor with lung adenocarcinoma. The CD4 and CD8 labels of this study may be unreliable.

This chain joins TRBV6-1 and TRBJ2-6, with 8 bases identical to TRBD1. J gave up 1 base and V 7 bases, and 6 bases lay outside the gene matches. This CDR3 has 16 residues. Germline-derived CDR1 and CDR2 are MNHNS and SASEGT. CDR3 coding DNA: TGTGCCAGCAAGGACAGGGACCTTTCTGGGGCCAACGTCCTGACTTTC. This sequence encodes CASKDRDLSGANVLTF.

V usage is TRBV27 and J usage is TRBJ1-5; 12 nucleotides agree with TRBD1. The CDR3 extends over 14 amino acids. Germline lookup yields CDR1 MNHEY and CDR2 SMNVEV (reference sequence). The V and J ends lost 10 bases and 5 bases, in that order; junction bases with no gene match: 6. The CDR3 here is CANIRDRGHQPQHF. In DNA, the CDR3 is TGTGCCAATATCCGGGACAGGGGGCATCAGCCCCAGCATTTT.

A note on this clonotype: Compared with germline, one end of the junction differs, possibly owing to a read error. This chain uses TRBV14 with TRBJ2-5, with no clear D. Germline CDR1 reads SGHDN; CDR2 reads FVKESK. The CDR3 totals 15 residues. The CDR3 DNA is TGTGCCGGCAGCCCCGTCGGGCGTGCCAAAGACACTCAGTACTTC. Amino acids: CAGSPVGRAKDTQYF.

A single count supports this clonotype. This chain connects TRBV12-3 or TRBV12-4 to TRBJ2-3; 8 nucleotides match TRBD2. The CDR3 length is 15 residues. V lost 7 bases to trimming and J lost 2 bases; unmatched junction nucleotides: 8. The CDR3 nucleotides are TGTGCCAGCACCTTTTTAGCGGGAACCACAGATACGCAGTATTTT. Amino acid sequence: CASTFLAGTTDTQYF.

Remarks on this clonotype: The junction and the germline gene differ at one end; a read error may be behind it. The chain carries TRBV4-1 and TRBJ2-3, with D perhaps being TRBD1 or TRBD2 (6 bases each). Germline CDR1 reads MGHRA; CDR2 reads YSYEKL. The CDR3 consists of 15 residues. The CDR3 spells CASSQGGVAKNTQYF. The CDR3 nucleotides read TGCGCCAGCAGCCAGGGGGGCGTGGCCAAAAATACGCAGTATTTC.